Following are 16 T cell receptor beta chains from one sample sequenced in a study of T cell changes during pregnancy in multiple sclerosis. Assay: immunoSEQ multiplex PCR; the TCRdb copy retains only in-frame clones and omits some. This table has about 22,000 clones, approximately 81% appearing once. This specimen consisted of CD8+ T cells from peripheral blood mononuclear cells, obtained before pregnancy. The receptors shown here come from a female donor with multiple sclerosis, enrolled in a pregnancy study.

The chain is built from TRBV7-9 and TRBJ2-1, with 8 bases matching TRBD2. In germline, CDR1 is SEHNR, CDR2 FQNEAQ (reference sequence). CDR3 length: 15 residues. Trimming at V came to 1 base and at J to 12 bases, leaving 11 bases not matched to a gene. The CDR3 protein is CASSLVAAGGLRQFF. The CDR3 nucleotides are TGTGCCAGCAGCTTAGTGGCGGCGGGAGGTCTTCGGCAGTTCTTC.

The rearrangement uses TRBV10-3 and TRBJ2-7; weak D call: TRBD2 (6 bases). The germline V gene encodes CDR1 ENHRY and CDR2 SYGVKD. The CDR3 totals 16 residues. Trimming removed 0 bases from V and 2 bases from J, with 14 bases in between. DNA of the CDR3: TGTGCCATCAGTGAGTCGTGGGGGGAATCCGCCTACGAGCAGTACTTC. It is translated as CAISESWGESAYEQYF.

The chain couples TRBV4-3 to TRBJ2-6; D is possibly TRBD2 (6 bases). The CDR3 is 16 amino acids. Germline V gives CDR1 LGHNA, CDR2 YSLEER. Trimming shortened V by 4 bases and J by 4 bases, and 14 bases separated the two germline ends. The CDR3: CASSPGLGSGANVLTF. In nucleotides, the CDR3 is TGCGCCAGCAGCCCGGGACTCGGGTCCGGGGCCAACGTCCTGACTTTC.

This rearrangement joins TRBV30 to TRBJ1-3; D is unclear. Per the germline V gene, CDR1 is GTSNPN and CDR2 is SVGIG (reference sequence). CDR3 length: 10 residues. V lost 3 bases to trimming and J lost 8 bases, with 5 bases between them. For the CDR3, the DNA is TGTGCCTGGAGGCTACACACCATATATTTT. Protein product: CAWRLHTIYF.

The V gene is TRBV7-6, the J gene TRBJ2-1, with D possibly TRBD2 on 6 matching bases. Germline V gene lookup returns CDR1 SGHVS and CDR2 FNYEAQ. Trimming pared 4 bases from V and 4 bases from J, leaving 14 bases between. The CDR3 is made up of 15 amino acids. DNA of the CDR3: TGTGCCAGCAGCTCCGGGACTCGCCTATACAATGAGCAGTTCTTC. Amino acid sequence: CASSSGTRLYNEQFF.

The J gene is TRBJ1-2, the V gene TRBV19; tentatively, D is TRBD1 (6 bases). V lost 3 bases to trimming and J lost 7 bases, with 15 bases between them. This CDR3 is 14 amino acids long. Germline CDR1 reads LNHDA; CDR2 reads SQIVND (reference sequence). CDR3 loop: CASSISRQVVGYTF. As DNA, the CDR3 is TGTGCCAGTAGTATTTCACGACAGGTGGTTGGCTACACCTTC.

This chain links TRBV19 with TRBJ2-7; 7 bases align to TRBD1. The CDR3 covers 15 residues. The V gene end was trimmed by 4 bases and the J gene end by 2 bases; junction bases not matched to a gene: 8. Germline CDR1 reads LNHDA; CDR2 reads SQIVND (reference sequence). CDR3 region: CASSTTRDSPYEQYF. CDR3 nucleotide sequence: TGTGCCAGTAGTACGACCCGGGACAGCCCCTACGAGCAGTACTTC.

The rearrangement uses TRBV27 and TRBJ2-7; D perhaps matches TRBD2 (6 bases). Trimming cost V 2 bases and J 1 base, with 12 bases left between them. CDR1 is MNHEY, CDR2 SMNVEV, per germline (reference sequence). The CDR3 contains 15 residues. CDR3 residues: CASSLRGGVSYEQYF. The CDR3 nucleotides read TGTGCCAGCAGTTTACGGGGCGGGGTTTCCTACGAGCAGTACTTC.

For the CDR3, the DNA is TGTGCCAGCGCTTGGGACAGGGAGGCGGCGAACACCGGGGAGCTGTTTTTT. Protein product: CASAWDREAANTGELFF. The rearrangement joins TRBV9 to TRBJ2-2; 9 bases map to TRBD1. Germline CDR1 reads SGDLS; CDR2 reads YYNGEE. CDR3 length equals 17 residues. With 7 bases clipped from V and 0 bases from J, the junction kept 10 bases outside the gene matches.

The CDR3 spells CAIDPPTGNYEQYF. DNA of the CDR3: TGTGCGATAGACCCCCCGACAGGGAACTACGAGCAGTACTTC. The genes are TRBV7-9 and TRBJ2-7; 7 positions agree with TRBD1. In germline, CDR1 is SEHNR, CDR2 FQNEAQ (reference sequence). The CDR3 totals 14 residues.

The CDR3 loop is CASSPGASGTDTQYF. The CDR3 DNA follows: TGTGCCAGCAGCCCCGGGGCTAGCGGGACAGATACGCAGTATTTT. The gene calls are TRBV9 and TRBJ2-3; TRBD2 matches 8 bases. The CDR3 spans 15 residues. Germline assignment: CDR1 SGDLS and CDR2 YYNGEE. The J segment lost 3 bases and the V segment lost 4 bases, leaving 7 bases of the junction unmatched.

The V and J genes are TRBV4-3 and TRBJ2-1; D perhaps matches TRBD2 (6 bases). Germline CDR1 reads LGHNA; CDR2 reads YSLEER. The CDR3 runs 17 residues. With 3 bases removed from V and 1 base from J, the gap between germline ends came to 16 bases. CDR3 sequence: CASSQAPGGLSYNEQFF. DNA for the CDR3: TGCGCCAGCAGCCAGGCCCCCGGGGGACTGTCCTACAATGAGCAGTTCTTC.

V gene TRBV9 combines with J gene TRBJ2-1, with D uncertain. The CDR3 covers 12 residues. Germline V gene lookup returns CDR1 SGDLS and CDR2 YYNGEE. Trimming removed 0 bases from V and 9 bases from J, with 7 bases in between. The CDR3 DNA follows: TGTGCCAGCAGCGTAGTCCCGGGTGAGCAGTTCTTC. Its translation: CASSVVPGEQFF. Looking up the rest from reference TRBV9 and TRBJ2-1 gives the full variable domain: DSGVTQTPKHLITATGQRVTLRCSPRSGDLSVYWYQQSLDQGLQFLIQYYNGEERAKGNILERFSAQQFPDLHSELNLSSLELGDSALYFCASSVVPGEQFFGPGTRLTVL.

The V and J genes are TRBV9 and TRBJ1-2, with D possibly matching TRBD1 (6 bases). The V gene's germline CDR1 is SGDLS and CDR2 YYNGEE. The CDR3 loop spans 15 amino acids. V lost 3 bases to trimming and J lost 5 bases, with 17 bases between them. Here the CDR3 reads CASSEWDTGVYGYTF. CDR3 DNA sequence: TGTGCCAGCAGCGAGTGGGACACCGGGGTGTATGGCTACACCTTC.

The chain couples TRBV13 to TRBJ2-7; 8 bases match TRBD1. The trim removed 5 bases at V and 2 bases at J, leaving 17 bases unmatched. This CDR3 has 18 amino acids. CDR1 and CDR2 (germline): PRHDT, FYEKMQ (reference sequence). CDR3 in DNA: TGTGCCAGCAGCCGACCCTCAGGGGGCCCATTAGGACCCTACGAGCAGTACTTC. Translated: CASSRPSGGPLGPYEQYF.

The V gene is TRBV2, the J gene TRBJ2-1, with D possibly matching TRBD2 (5 bases). The CDR3 totals 16 residues. Trimming took 3 bases from V and 0 from J, leaving 12 bases between them. Germline CDR1 reads SNHLY; CDR2 reads FYNNEI. CDR3 residues: CASSEASSNSYNEQFF. CDR3 DNA sequence: TGTGCCAGCAGTGAGGCTAGCTCCAACTCCTACAATGAGCAGTTCTTC.